The present entry profiles one T cell receptor (beta chain) with its context. The antigen remains undetermined. Germline-derived CDR1 and CDR2 are KGHDR and SFDVKD. The CDR3 is made up of 16 amino acids. V was shortened by 4 bases and J by 0 bases, with 12 bases between the two germline ends. This record belongs to a study of blood T cells in healthy people across ages. Study findings and constraints: Long-lived and aged donors differed, with more naive CD4+ cells and higher diversity in the long-lived. Estimates of total diversity, which came from one million sequenced T cells, were considered to be underestimates.

A second PCR of roughly 7 to 11 cycles used a sample-barcoded 5' primer and a J-beta primer mix. TCRdb reprocessed the 5' RACE reads with MiXCR, giving one entry per CDR3 protein. The sample lists about 800,000 distinct CDR3 sequences, about half occurring once. There were healthy Caucasian individuals from Russia, aged about 6 to 95, serving as donors. The receptor's source is a man older than 75 in good health. Sequenced: blood. V is TRBV24-1 and J is TRBJ2-1; the D call may be TRBD1 or TRBD2 (6 bases each). CDR3 sequence (DNA): TGTGCCACCAGTGACACAGGGAGGAGCTCCTACAATGAGCAGTTCTTC. Amino acid sequence: CATSDTGRSSYNEQFF.